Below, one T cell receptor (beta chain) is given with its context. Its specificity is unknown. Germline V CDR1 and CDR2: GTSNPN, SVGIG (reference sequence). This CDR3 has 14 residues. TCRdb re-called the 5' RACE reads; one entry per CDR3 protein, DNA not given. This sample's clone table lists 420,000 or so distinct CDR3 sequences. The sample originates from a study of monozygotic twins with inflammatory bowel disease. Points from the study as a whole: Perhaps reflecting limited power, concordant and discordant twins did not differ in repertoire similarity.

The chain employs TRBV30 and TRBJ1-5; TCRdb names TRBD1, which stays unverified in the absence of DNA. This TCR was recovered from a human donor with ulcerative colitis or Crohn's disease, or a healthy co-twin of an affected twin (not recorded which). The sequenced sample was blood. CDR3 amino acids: CAWSLMTGGQPQHF. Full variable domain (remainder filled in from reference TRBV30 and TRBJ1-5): SQTIHQWPATLVQPVGSPLSLECTVEGTSNPNLYWYRQAAGRGLQLLFYSVGIGQISSEVPQNLSASRPQDRQFILSSKKLLLSDSGFYLCAWSLMTGGQPQHFGDGTRLSIL.